A selection of T cell receptor beta chains follows, all from one sample in a study of blood T cells in healthy people across ages. One entry per CDR3 protein results from TCRdb running MiXCR on the 5' RACE reads. This sample has about 2 million distinct CDR3 sequences; approximately 50% occur once, and the top ten carry around 2.1%. The sequenced material came from blood. These receptors all come from a woman aged 40 to 55 in good health. Both conserved end residues are part of each CDR3. A D gene is named only where the DNA matches it firmly. Some rows mark clone size as missing; the rest say once, few, many or name a class of expanded clone.

D gene: NA
J gene: TRBJ2-5
clone size: NA
V gene: TRBV29-1
CDR3 DNA: TGCAGCGTTGCCCGAAGGGTTAGGGTATGGGAGACCCAGTACTTC
CDR3 protein: CSVARRVRVWETQYF

D gene: NA
J gene: TRBJ2-5
clone size: few
V gene: TRBV7-2
CDR3 DNA: TGTGCCAGCAGTAGGAGGGAGCTTCTCGGCGGGGAGACCCAGTACTTC
CDR3 protein: CASSRRELLGGETQYF

D gene: NA
J gene: TRBJ2-5
clone size: few
V gene: TRBV4-3
CDR3 DNA: TGCGCCAGCAGCCAAGCCCTAAGACTAGGAGAGACCCAGTACTTC
CDR3 protein: CASSQALRLGETQYF

D gene: TRBD1
J gene: TRBJ1-2
clone size: many
V gene: TRBV7-6
CDR3 DNA: TGTGCCAGCAGCCCGCGACAGGGCGCGAGCTACACCTTC
CDR3 protein: CASSPRQGASYTF

D gene: NA
J gene: TRBJ1-2
clone size: NA
V gene: TRBV6-5
CDR3 DNA: TGTGCCAGCAGAAGCGACCAGAGCTATGGCTACACCTTC
CDR3 protein: CASRSDQSYGYTF

D gene: NA
J gene: TRBJ2-4
clone size: NA
V gene: TRBV24-1
CDR3 DNA: TGTGCCACCAGTGATTCCGGGGCCCCCCCGAGGAACATTCAGTACTTC
CDR3 protein: CATSDSGAPPRNIQYF

D gene: TRBD2
J gene: TRBJ2-5
clone size: NA
V gene: TRBV28
CDR3 DNA: TGTGCCAGCAGTCGTCTAGCGGGGGCCCTCCAAGAGACCCAGTACTTC
CDR3 protein: CASSRLAGALQETQYF

D gene: NA
J gene: TRBJ1-6
clone size: NA
V gene: TRBV4-3
CDR3 DNA: TGCGCCAGCAGCCAAAAAACTGGGAATTCACCCCTCCACTTT
CDR3 protein: CASSQKTGNSPLHF

D gene: NA
J gene: TRBJ2-3
clone size: many
V gene: TRBV20-1
CDR3 DNA: TGCAGTGCTAGAGTTTGGGAGGGCACAGATACGCAGTATTTT
CDR3 protein: CSARVWEGTDTQYF

D gene: NA
J gene: TRBJ2-6
clone size: NA
V gene: TRBV24-1
CDR3 DNA: TGTGCCACCAGTGAACCCGACCACAGCTCTGGGGCCAACGTCCTGACTTTC
CDR3 protein: CATSEPDHSSGANVLTF

D gene: NA
J gene: TRBJ1-5
clone size: NA
V gene: TRBV5-1
CDR3 DNA: TGCGCCAGCAGCCGGGACGGAGGAACAGCTGCCCAGCATTTT
CDR3 protein: CASSRDGGTAAQHF

D gene: NA
J gene: TRBJ2-5
clone size: few
V gene: TRBV7-9
CDR3 DNA: TGTGCCAGCAGCTTTGTTGTTGGGCCAGAGACCCAGTACTTC
CDR3 protein: CASSFVVGPETQYF

D gene: NA
J gene: TRBJ2-1
clone size: few
V gene: TRBV20-1
CDR3 DNA: TGCAGTGCAGGAGCGGCCAGCGTCACAAATGAGCAGTTCTTC
CDR3 protein: CSAGAASVTNEQFF

D gene: TRBD1
J gene: TRBJ1-6
clone size: NA
V gene: TRBV6-5
CDR3 DNA: TGTGCCAGCAGTGTGGACAGGACTTTTTTCCCCCTCCACTTT
CDR3 protein: CASSVDRTFFPLHF

D gene: NA
J gene: TRBJ2-1
clone size: NA
V gene: TRBV7-9
CDR3 DNA: TGTGCCAGCAGTCACGGGACGCCAAATGAGCAGTTCTTC
CDR3 protein: CASSHGTPNEQFF

D gene: NA
J gene: TRBJ2-3
clone size: few
V gene: TRBV6-2/TRBV6-3
CDR3 DNA: TGTGCCAGCAGATTTACGGCGCTTCAGTATTTT
CDR3 protein: CASRFTALQYF

D gene: NA
J gene: TRBJ2-3
clone size: NA
V gene: TRBV1
CDR3 DNA: TGCACCAGCAGCCTCCCCTGCGGGGGGCCCTTGGTAGATACGCAGTATTTT
CDR3 protein: CTSSLPCGGPLVDTQYF

D gene: NA
J gene: TRBJ2-5
clone size: few
V gene: TRBV24-1
CDR3 DNA: TGTGCCACCAGTGATACGGGTGGGGGTTCCCAAGAGACCCAGTACTTC
CDR3 protein: CATSDTGGGSQETQYF

D gene: TRBD2
J gene: TRBJ2-1
clone size: NA
V gene: TRBV27
CDR3 DNA: TGTGCCAGCAGCCTTAGCGGGGGGGCCCCCAATGAGCAGTTCTTC
CDR3 protein: CASSLSGGAPNEQFF

D gene: NA
J gene: TRBJ2-6
clone size: NA
V gene: TRBV27
CDR3 DNA: TGTGCCAGCAAAATAGGTGGGGCCAACGTCCTGACTTTC
CDR3 protein: CASKIGGANVLTF

D gene: TRBD2
J gene: TRBJ2-3
clone size: NA
V gene: TRBV13
CDR3 DNA: TGTGCCAGAAGCCCTTTCTCGGGGGGGCCCCACACAGATACGCAGTATTTT
CDR3 protein: CARSPFSGGPHTDTQYF

D gene: TRBD2
J gene: TRBJ2-1
clone size: few
V gene: TRBV6-6
CDR3 DNA: TGTGCCAGCACCTACGAAGCGGGGCCTAACAATGAGCAGTTCTTC
CDR3 protein: CASTYEAGPNNEQFF

D gene: NA
J gene: TRBJ2-5
clone size: few
V gene: TRBV4-2
CDR3 DNA: TGTGCCAGCAGCCAACAAGCGAGGGTTGCGGAGACCCAGTACTTC
CDR3 protein: CASSQQARVAETQYF

D gene: TRBD1
J gene: TRBJ2-3
clone size: few
V gene: TRBV20-1
CDR3 DNA: TGCAGTGCCACACAGGGGGGCACAGATACGCAGTATTTT
CDR3 protein: CSATQGGTDTQYF

D gene: NA
J gene: TRBJ1-2
clone size: NA
V gene: TRBV5-1
CDR3 DNA: TGCGCCAGCAGCTTAGGCCAGAAGGAGATTGGCTACACCTTC
CDR3 protein: CASSLGQKEIGYTF

D gene: NA
J gene: TRBJ2-1
clone size: few
V gene: TRBV7-9
CDR3 DNA: TGTGCCGGGGCGAGCCTTGATGAGCAGTTCTTC
CDR3 protein: CAGASLDEQFF

D gene: NA
J gene: TRBJ2-1
clone size: few
V gene: TRBV7-2
CDR3 DNA: TGTGCCAGCAGCCATCGCTCTAAGGATGAGCAGTTCTTC
CDR3 protein: CASSHRSKDEQFF

D gene: TRBD2
J gene: TRBJ2-6
clone size: few
V gene: TRBV5-1
CDR3 DNA: TGCGCCAGCAGCTTGGTCTCGGGGGGGGCTGGGGCCAACGTCCTGACTTTC
CDR3 protein: CASSLVSGGAGANVLTF

D gene: TRBD2
J gene: TRBJ2-7
clone size: NA
V gene: TRBV6-6
CDR3 DNA: TGTGCCAGCAGTTACTCTAGCGGGGGGGCGGCAGGCGAGCAGTACTTC
CDR3 protein: CASSYSSGGAAGEQYF

D gene: NA
J gene: TRBJ2-3
clone size: NA
V gene: TRBV12-3/TRBV12-4
CDR3 DNA: TGTGCCAGCAGTCCAACCTTTGCAGATACGCAGTATTTT
CDR3 protein: CASSPTFADTQYF

D gene: NA
J gene: TRBJ1-6
clone size: NA
V gene: TRBV4-2
CDR3 DNA: TGTGCCAGCAGATGGGACGGTAATTCACCCCTCCACTTT
CDR3 protein: CASRWDGNSPLHF

D gene: NA
J gene: TRBJ2-7
clone size: few
V gene: TRBV2
CDR3 DNA: TGTGCCAGCAGTGAAGTAACCGGGATTGGCGAGCAGTACTTC
CDR3 protein: CASSEVTGIGEQYF

D gene: NA
J gene: TRBJ2-3
clone size: NA
V gene: TRBV28
CDR3 DNA: TGTGCCAGCAGTTTGGGGCAAGACATAGATACGCAGTATTTT
CDR3 protein: CASSLGQDIDTQYF

D gene: NA
J gene: TRBJ2-3
clone size: NA
V gene: TRBV7-2
CDR3 DNA: TGTGCCAGCAGCTTAGGGGACTGGGACAGACGCAAAGATACGCAGTATTTT
CDR3 protein: CASSLGDWDRRKDTQYF

D gene: NA
J gene: TRBJ1-4
clone size: NA
V gene: TRBV29-1
CDR3 DNA: TGCAGCATACGGGAGAGGGTTTTCGGGTCGGAACTGTTTTTT
CDR3 protein: CSIRERVFGSELFF

D gene: NA
J gene: TRBJ2-6
clone size: few
V gene: TRBV4-1
CDR3 DNA: TGCGCCAGCAGCCCAGCATTAGGGTACGGGGCCAACGTCCTGACTTTC
CDR3 protein: CASSPALGYGANVLTF

D gene: TRBD2
J gene: TRBJ2-1
clone size: many
V gene: TRBV10-2
CDR3 DNA: TGCGCCAGTGGGCTAGCGGGGGGGACCTACAATGAGCAGTTCTTC
CDR3 protein: CASGLAGGTYNEQFF

D gene: NA
J gene: TRBJ2-7
clone size: NA
V gene: TRBV18
CDR3 DNA: TGTGCCAGCTCACCCCCGGTTTCGAGCTACGAGCAGTACTTC
CDR3 protein: CASSPPVSSYEQYF

D gene: TRBD2
J gene: TRBJ2-5
clone size: NA
V gene: TRBV10-3
CDR3 DNA: TGTGCCATCAGTGTCGGGACTAGCGGGGGTCAAGAGACCCAGTACTTC
CDR3 protein: CAISVGTSGGQETQYF

D gene: NA
J gene: TRBJ2-1
clone size: NA
V gene: TRBV29-1
CDR3 DNA: TGCAGCGTTGTGACAGGGAGGTATGAGCAGTTCTTC
CDR3 protein: CSVVTGRYEQFF

D gene: NA
J gene: TRBJ2-3
clone size: NA
V gene: TRBV6-1
CDR3 DNA: TGTGCCAGCAGTGCGACAGTGCCAGATACGCAGTATTTT
CDR3 protein: CASSATVPDTQYF

D gene: TRBD1
J gene: TRBJ1-1
clone size: NA
V gene: TRBV7-9
CDR3 DNA: TGTGCCAGCAGTCGCCGGGACAGGGGGTGGGCGAACACTGAAGCTTTCTTT
CDR3 protein: CASSRRDRGWANTEAFF

D gene: NA
J gene: TRBJ1-2
clone size: NA
V gene: TRBV15
CDR3 DNA: TGTGCCGCCAGCAGAGGATCCGGGACGGAAGACTATGGCTACACCTTC
CDR3 protein: CAASRGSGTEDYGYTF

D gene: NA
J gene: TRBJ2-1
clone size: few
V gene: TRBV29-1
CDR3 DNA: TGCAGCGTTGACAGCTCATCCAGGGAGAGTGAGCAGTTCTTC
CDR3 protein: CSVDSSSRESEQFF

D gene: NA
J gene: TRBJ2-3
clone size: NA
V gene: TRBV6-5
CDR3 DNA: TGTGCCAGCAGTTACTCTGTGTCACCGAGCACAGATACGCAGTATTTT
CDR3 protein: CASSYSVSPSTDTQYF

D gene: TRBD1
J gene: TRBJ1-6
clone size: few
V gene: TRBV27
CDR3 DNA: TGTGCCAGCAGTAACCGGGACAGGGGTAATTCACCCCTCCACTTT
CDR3 protein: CASSNRDRGNSPLHF

D gene: NA
J gene: TRBJ1-2
clone size: few
V gene: TRBV20-1
CDR3 DNA: TGCAGTGCGGTATACCGGGACCGGAATTGGTATGGCTACACCTTC
CDR3 protein: CSAVYRDRNWYGYTF

D gene: NA
J gene: TRBJ1-6
clone size: NA
V gene: TRBV6-6
CDR3 DNA: TGTGCCAGCCAAAACGATGCGGGGGGGTCCTATAATTCACCCCTCCACTTT
CDR3 protein: CASQNDAGGSYNSPLHF

D gene: TRBD1
J gene: TRBJ1-1
clone size: few
V gene: TRBV7-9
CDR3 DNA: TGTGCCAGCAGCCTACGGACAGGGATTGAAGCTTTCTTT
CDR3 protein: CASSLRTGIEAFF

D gene: TRBD2
J gene: TRBJ2-1
clone size: NA
V gene: TRBV7-2
CDR3 DNA: TGTGCCAGCAGCTTAGCGTATAGTGGGGGGGGCTACAATGAGCAGTTCTTC
CDR3 protein: CASSLAYSGGGYNEQFF

D gene: TRBD2
J gene: TRBJ2-7
clone size: few
V gene: TRBV20-1
CDR3 DNA: TGCAGTGCTGAGCGGGACCGAGTAGAAGTCGAGCAGTACTTC
CDR3 protein: CSAERDRVEVEQYF

D gene: NA
J gene: TRBJ1-2
clone size: NA
V gene: TRBV20-1
CDR3 DNA: TGCAGTGCTAGGACACAGGCAGGTGCAGGTGGCTACACCTTC
CDR3 protein: CSARTQAGAGGYTF

D gene: TRBD2
J gene: TRBJ2-3
clone size: NA
V gene: TRBV6-1
CDR3 DNA: TGTGCCAGCAGAGAAATAGCGGGCTATACCACAGATACGCAGTATTTT
CDR3 protein: CASREIAGYTTDTQYF

D gene: NA
J gene: TRBJ2-1
clone size: NA
V gene: TRBV5-6
CDR3 DNA: TGTGCCAGCAGTTCTACAGGGAACCAAGAGACCCAGTTCTTC
CDR3 protein: CASSSTGNQETQFF

D gene: NA
J gene: TRBJ2-7
clone size: NA
V gene: TRBV6-2/TRBV6-3
CDR3 DNA: TGTGCCAGCAGTCGGCCGACCGACGAGCAGTACTTC
CDR3 protein: CASSRPTDEQYF